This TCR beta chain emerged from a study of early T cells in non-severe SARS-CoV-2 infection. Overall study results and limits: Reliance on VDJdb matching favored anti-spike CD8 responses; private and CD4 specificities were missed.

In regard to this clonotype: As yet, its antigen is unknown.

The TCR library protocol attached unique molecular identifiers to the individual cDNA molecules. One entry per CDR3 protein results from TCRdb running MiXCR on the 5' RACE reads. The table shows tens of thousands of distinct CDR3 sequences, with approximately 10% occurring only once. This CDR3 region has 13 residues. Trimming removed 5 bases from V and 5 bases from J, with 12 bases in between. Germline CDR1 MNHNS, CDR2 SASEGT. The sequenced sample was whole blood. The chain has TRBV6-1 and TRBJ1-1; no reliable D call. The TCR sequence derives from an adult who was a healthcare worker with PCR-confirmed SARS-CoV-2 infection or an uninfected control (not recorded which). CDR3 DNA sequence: TGTGCCAGCAGTTTACACAGAGCTACTGAAGCTTTCTTT. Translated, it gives CASSLHRATEAFF.